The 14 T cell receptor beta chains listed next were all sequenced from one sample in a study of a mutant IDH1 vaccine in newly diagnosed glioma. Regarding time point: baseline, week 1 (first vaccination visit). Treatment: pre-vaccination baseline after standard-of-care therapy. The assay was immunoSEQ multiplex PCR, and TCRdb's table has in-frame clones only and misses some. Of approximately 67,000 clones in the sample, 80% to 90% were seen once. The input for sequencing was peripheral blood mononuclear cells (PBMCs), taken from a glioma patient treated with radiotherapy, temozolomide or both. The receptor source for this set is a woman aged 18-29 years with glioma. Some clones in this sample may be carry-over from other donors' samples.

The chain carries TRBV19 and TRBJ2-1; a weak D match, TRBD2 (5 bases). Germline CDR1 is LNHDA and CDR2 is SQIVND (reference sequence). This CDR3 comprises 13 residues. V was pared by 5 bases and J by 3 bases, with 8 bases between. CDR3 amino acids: CASSLAVYNEQFF. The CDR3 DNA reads TGTGCCAGTAGTCTAGCAGTCTACAATGAGCAGTTCTTC.

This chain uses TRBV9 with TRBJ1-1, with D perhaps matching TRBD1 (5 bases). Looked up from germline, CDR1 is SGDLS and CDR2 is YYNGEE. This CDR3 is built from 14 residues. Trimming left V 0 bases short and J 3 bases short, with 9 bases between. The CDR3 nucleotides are TGTGCCAGCAGCGTAGTGGGGGGTGACACTGAAGCTTTCTTT. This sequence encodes CASSVVGGDTEAFF.

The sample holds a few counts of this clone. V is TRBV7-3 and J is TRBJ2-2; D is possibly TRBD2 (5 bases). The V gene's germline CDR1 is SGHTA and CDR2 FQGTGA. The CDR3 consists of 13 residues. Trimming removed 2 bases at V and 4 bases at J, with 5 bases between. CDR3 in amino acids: CASSLEGTGELFF. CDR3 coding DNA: TGTGCCAGCAGCTTAGAGGGCACCGGGGAGCTGTTTTTT.

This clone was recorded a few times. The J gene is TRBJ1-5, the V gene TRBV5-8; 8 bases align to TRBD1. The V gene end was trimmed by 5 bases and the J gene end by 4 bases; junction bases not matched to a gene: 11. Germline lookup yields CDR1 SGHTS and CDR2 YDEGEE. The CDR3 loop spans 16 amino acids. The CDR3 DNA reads TGTGCCAGCAGACCCCGGACAGGGTCCCTAAATCAGCCCCAGCATTTT. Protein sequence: CASRPRTGSLNQPQHF.

DNA for the CDR3: TGTGCCAGCAGCCCCACCCCCCGCGAGCAGTACTTC. This translates into CASSPTPREQYF. The chain carries TRBV7-9 and TRBJ2-7; D unclear. Germline loops: CDR1 SEHNR, CDR2 FQNEAQ (reference sequence). This CDR3 is built from 12 residues. Trimming removed 5 bases from V and 6 bases from J, with 11 bases in between.

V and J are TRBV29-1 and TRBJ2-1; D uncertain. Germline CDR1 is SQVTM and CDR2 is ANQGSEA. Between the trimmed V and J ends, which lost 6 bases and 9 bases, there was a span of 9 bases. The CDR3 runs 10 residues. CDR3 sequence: CSVRVGEQFF. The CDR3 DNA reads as TGCAGCGTCCGAGTGGGTGAGCAGTTCTTC.

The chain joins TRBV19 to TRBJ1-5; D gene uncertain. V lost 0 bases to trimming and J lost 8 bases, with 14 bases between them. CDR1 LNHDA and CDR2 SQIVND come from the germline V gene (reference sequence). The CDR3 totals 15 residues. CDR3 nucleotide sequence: TGTGCCAGTAGTATAGATAAACGGGAGTGGGAGCCCCAGCATTTT. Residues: CASSIDKREWEPQHF.

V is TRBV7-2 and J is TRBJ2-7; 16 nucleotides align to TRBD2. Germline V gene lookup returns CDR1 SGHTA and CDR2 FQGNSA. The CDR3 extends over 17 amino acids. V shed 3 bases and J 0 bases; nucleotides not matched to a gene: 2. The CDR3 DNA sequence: TGTGCCAGCAGCTTGGGACTAGCGGGGGGGCTCTCCTACGAGCAGTACTTC. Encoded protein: CASSLGLAGGLSYEQYF.

The CDR3 sequence: CASSLIQGAGGYTF. CDR3 DNA sequence: TGTGCCAGCAGCTTAATTCAGGGGGCTGGTGGCTACACCTTC. V is TRBV7-2 and J is TRBJ1-2; 8 nucleotides agree with TRBD1. The CDR3 contains 14 residues. After removal of 2 bases from V and 7 bases from J, the junction contained 6 bases not matched to a gene. CDR1 and CDR2 from the germline V gene are SGHTA and FQGNSA. Full variable domain (missing parts from reference TRBV7-2 and TRBJ1-2): GAGVSQSPSNKVTEKGKDVELRCDPISGHTALYWYRQSLGQGLEFLIYFQGNSAPDKSGLPSDRFSAERTGGSVSTLTIQRTQQEDSAVYLCASSLIQGAGGYTFGSGTRLTVV.

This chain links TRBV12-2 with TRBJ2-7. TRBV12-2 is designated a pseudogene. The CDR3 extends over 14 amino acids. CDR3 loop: CASRPLGVTYEQYF. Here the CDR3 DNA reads TGTGCAAGTCGCCCCTTGGGGGTAACCTACGAGCAGTACTTC.

The CDR3 protein is CASREDTNYGYTF. The CDR3, as DNA: TGTGCCAGCAGAGAAGACACAAACTATGGCTACACCTTC. This chain uses TRBV9 with TRBJ1-2; unclear D gene. The CDR3 totals 13 residues. V shed 5 bases and J shed 2 bases, with 10 bases lying between them. The V gene's germline CDR1 is SGDLS and CDR2 YYNGEE.

The CDR3 loop reads CASSEIQGYEQYF. CDR3 sequence (DNA): TGTGCCAGCAGTGAAATCCAGGGCTACGAGCAGTACTTC. V and J are TRBV2 and TRBJ2-7; maybe TRBD1 (5 bases). Trimming took off 2 bases at V and 3 bases at J, with 8 bases between the two ends. There are 13 residues in the CDR3. Germline CDR1 is SNHLY and CDR2 is FYNNEI.

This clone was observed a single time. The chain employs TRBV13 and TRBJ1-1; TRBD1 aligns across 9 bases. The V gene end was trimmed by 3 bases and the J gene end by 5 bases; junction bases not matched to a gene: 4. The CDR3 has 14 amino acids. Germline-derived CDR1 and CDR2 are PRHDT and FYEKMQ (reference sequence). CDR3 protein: CASSFGQGRTEAFF. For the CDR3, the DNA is TGTGCCAGCAGCTTCGGACAGGGGAGAACTGAAGCTTTCTTT.

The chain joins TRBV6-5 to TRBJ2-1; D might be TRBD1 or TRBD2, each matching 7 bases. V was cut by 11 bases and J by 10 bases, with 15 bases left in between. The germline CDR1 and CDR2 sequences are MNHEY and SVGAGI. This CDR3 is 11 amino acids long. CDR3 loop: CACQGGHEQFF. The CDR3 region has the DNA TGTGCCTGTCAGGGGGGGCACGAGCAGTTCTTC.